What follows are 25 T cell receptor beta chains derived from one specimen sequenced in a study of cytomegalovirus exposure and HLA in healthy donors. Assay used: immunoSEQ multiplex PCR; TCRdb lists only in-frame clones, some missing. The repertoire holds 160,000 or so clones, with 85% as singletons. The specimen sequenced was PBMCs. These receptors came from a man aged 30-40 years in good health and CMV-seropositive.

V gene TRBV25-1 combines with J gene TRBJ1-4; D not resolved. Trimming left V 2 bases short and J 4 bases short, with 8 bases between. The CDR3 sequence is 14 residues long. Germline values: CDR1 MGHDK, CDR2 SYGVNS. DNA for the CDR3: TGTGCCAGCAGTGAAGGAGGGAATAATGAAAAACTGTTTTTT. It specifies CASSEGGNNEKLFF.

Only a few counts were recorded for this clone. This chain joins TRBV18 and TRBJ2-7, with TRBD2 as a possible D gene (5 bases). This CDR3 comprises 14 residues. Germline values: CDR1 KGHSH, CDR2 LQKENI. V lost 3 bases, J lost 2 bases, and 11 bases lay in between. CDR3 sequence reads: CASSPSDGTYEQYF. The CDR3 DNA follows: TGTGCCAGCTCACCCTCGGACGGGACCTACGAGCAGTACTTC.

This clone was seen more than once but under ten times. This chain uses TRBV5-1 with TRBJ1-5, with D perhaps matching TRBD1 (6 bases). The germline V gene has CDR1 SGHRS and CDR2 YFSETQ. The CDR3 runs 15 residues. V dropped 4 bases and J dropped 1 base, with 12 bases sitting between them. The CDR3 DNA reads TGCGCCAGCAGCCCAGTGGGGGCAAGCAATCAGCCCCAGCATTTT. Protein product: CASSPVGASNQPQHF.

The rearrangement links TRBV29-1 to TRBJ2-3; 7 bases are shared with TRBD1. This CDR3 has 13 residues. Per the germline V gene, CDR1 is SQVTM and CDR2 is ANQGSEA. The V and J ends lost 5 bases and 4 bases, in that order; junction bases with no gene match: 6. The CDR3, as DNA: TGCAGCGTTCCCCGACAGGGTCCAGATACGCAGTATTTT. Protein product: CSVPRQGPDTQYF.

The chain employs TRBV4-3 and TRBJ2-3; 9 bases line up with TRBD1. From germline, CDR1 is LGHNA and CDR2 YSLEER. The CDR3 covers 15 residues. V shed 0 bases and J 8 bases; nucleotides not matched to a gene: 6. The CDR3 sequence is CASSQDTGGAGTQYF. The CDR3 DNA sequence: TGCGCCAGCAGCCAAGATACAGGGGGCGCAGGTACGCAGTATTTT.

This chain links TRBV6-1 with TRBJ2-1, with TRBD2 as a possible D gene (7 bases). The CDR3 covers 15 residues. Germline V lookup: CDR1 MNHNS, CDR2 SASEGT. The ends were cut back, 1 base at V and 6 bases at J, with 13 bases in the middle. As DNA, the CDR3 is TGTGCCAGCAGTGAAGATGAGGGGGGGGGCAATGAGCAGTTCTTC. This gives the protein CASSEDEGGGNEQFF.

The chain recombines TRBV9 with TRBJ1-1; possibly TRBD1 for D (5 bases). Per the germline V gene, CDR1 is SGDLS and CDR2 is YYNGEE. V was trimmed by 3 bases and J by 6 bases, leaving 15 bases between them. This CDR3 region has 14 residues. In nucleotides, the CDR3 is TGTGCCAGCAGCGGGCAGGGCTTTCATGCTGAAGCTTTCTTT. It codes for CASSGQGFHAEAFF.

The chain employs TRBV7-6 and TRBJ2-3; 11 bases map to TRBD1. The germline V gene has CDR1 SGHVS and CDR2 FNYEAQ. This CDR3 is 14 amino acids long. V was pared by 4 bases and J by 6 bases, with 3 bases of the junction left unmatched. Written as DNA, the CDR3 is TGTGCCAGCAGCTGGGACAGGGGGAGGGATACGCAGTATTTT. Residues: CASSWDRGRDTQYF.

This rearrangement joins TRBV7-2 to TRBJ2-2; 10 bases agree with TRBD2. Germline V gene data show CDR1 as SGHTA and CDR2 as FQGNSA. V trimming: 1 base; J trimming: 9 bases; junction bases outside the gene matches: 5. The length of the CDR3 is 15 residues. This CDR3 is CASSLEAGGPRELFF. CDR3 nucleotides: TGTGCCAGCAGCTTAGAAGCGGGGGGGCCCCGGGAGCTGTTTTTT.

The chain has TRBV29-1 and TRBJ2-5; possibly TRBD2 for D (7 bases). V was trimmed by 8 bases and J by 5 bases, leaving 18 bases between them. Germline V gene lookup returns CDR1 SQVTM and CDR2 ANQGSEA. This CDR3 is built from 13 residues. CDR3 bases: TGCAGCAGCTTCCCGGGGGGCGGTGAGACCCAGTACTTC. Protein product: CSSFPGGGETQYF.

J is TRBJ2-1 and V is TRBV15; D is uncertain. V lost 3 bases and J lost 0, with 12 bases in between. Germline assignment: CDR1 LNHNV and CDR2 YYDKDF (reference sequence). This CDR3 has 16 residues. CDR3 sequence: CATSSRPESSYNEQFF. CDR3 nucleotides: TGTGCCACCAGCAGCCGCCCCGAGAGCTCCTACAATGAGCAGTTCTTC.

This clone came up a few times. The chain couples TRBV5-6 to TRBJ2-5; D perhaps matches TRBD1 (5 bases). Germline CDR1 and CDR2: SGHDT and YYEEEE. Deletions cut 7 bases from V and 5 bases from J, with 24 bases between. CDR3 size: 16 residues. CDR3 in DNA: TGTGCCAGCCTCTCCATGGAAAGGGGCGCACGGGAGACCCAGTACTTC. This translates into CASLSMERGARETQYF.

The CDR3 spells CASSEEGGAGANVLTF. The CDR3 DNA is TGTGCCAGCAGTGAAGAGGGGGGGGCTGGGGCCAACGTCCTGACTTTC. The chain carries TRBV6-1 and TRBJ2-6; perhaps TRBD2 as D (7 bases). The V gene lost 1 base and the J gene lost 2 bases, with 9 bases spanning the gap. There are 16 residues in the CDR3. The germline V gene has CDR1 MNHNS and CDR2 SASEGT.

This clone has only a few counts. The V and J genes are TRBV7-3 and TRBJ1-1, with a tentative D call TRBD1 (5 bases). CDR1 SGHTA and CDR2 FQGTGA come from the germline V gene. The CDR3 is 14 residues long. V dropped 5 bases and J dropped 4 bases, with 14 bases sitting between them. The CDR3 bases are TGTGCCAGCAGCCCCGGGGGGTCGAGCACTGAAGCTTTCTTT. Protein: CASSPGGSSTEAFF.

The chain has TRBV28 and TRBJ2-7; no firm D call. Per germline, CDR1 MDHEN and CDR2 SYDVKM. CDR3 length: 13 residues. The V gene lost 3 bases and the J gene lost 3 bases, with 9 bases spanning the gap. The CDR3 nucleotides are TGTGCCAGCAGTTTCAGACTTAACTACGAGCAGTACTTC. It encodes CASSFRLNYEQYF.

This clone has just one count. The rearrangement joins TRBV18 to TRBJ1-2; TRBD1 might be the D (5 bases). In germline, CDR1 is KGHSH, CDR2 LQKENI. V was shortened by 2 bases and J by 3 bases, with 10 bases between the two germline ends. The CDR3 contains 14 residues. DNA for the CDR3: TGTGCCAGCTCACCAGGGAGGGGCTACTATGGCTACACCTTC. Its protein is CASSPGRGYYGYTF.

This clone has more than one count but fewer than ten. This rearrangement joins TRBV18 to TRBJ1-1; weak D call: TRBD1 (6 bases). The CDR3 has 15 residues. Trimming shortened V by 1 base and J by 1 base, and 10 bases separated the two germline ends. Germline loops: CDR1 KGHSH, CDR2 LQKENI. The CDR3 here is CASSPLDRRNTEAFF. CDR3 in DNA: TGTGCCAGCTCACCACTCGACAGGAGGAACACTGAAGCTTTCTTT.

The rearrangement uses TRBV9 and TRBJ2-1; 7 positions match TRBD2. The J segment lost 7 bases and the V segment lost 0 bases, leaving 10 bases of the junction unmatched. Germline V gene lookup returns CDR1 SGDLS and CDR2 YYNGEE. This CDR3 spans 16 amino acids. Here the CDR3 reads CASSVAPPSGSNEQFF. The DNA of the CDR3 is TGTGCCAGCAGCGTAGCCCCCCCTAGCGGCTCGAATGAGCAGTTCTTC.

This clone was found a few times. This chain connects TRBV7-9 to TRBJ2-3; 8 positions agree with TRBD2. V lost 2 bases to trimming and J lost 4 bases; unmatched junction nucleotides: 2. CDR1 is SEHNR, CDR2 FQNEAQ, per germline (reference sequence). The length of the CDR3 is 14 residues. The CDR3 reads CASSLLGGADTQYF. The CDR3 bases are TGTGCCAGCAGCTTACTCGGGGGGGCAGATACGCAGTATTTT.

V is TRBV5-6 and J is TRBJ2-2; 8 bases line up with TRBD1. This CDR3 comprises 16 residues. V lost 4 bases, J lost 6 bases, and 11 bases stayed unmatched. CDR1 SGHDT and CDR2 YYEEEE come from the germline V gene. The CDR3 nucleotides read TGTGCCAGCAGCGGGGAGGCAGGGGGCGTTCCCGGGGAGCTGTTTTTT. The encoded protein is CASSGEAGGVPGELFF.

This rearrangement joins TRBV18 to TRBJ2-7; D not certain. The V gene lost 4 bases and the J gene lost 0 bases, with 13 bases spanning the gap. CDR3 length equals 15 residues. CDR1 is KGHSH, CDR2 LQKENI, per germline. CDR3 protein: CASSHPSRLSYEQYF. In DNA, the CDR3 is TGTGCCAGCTCACACCCCTCGAGACTCTCCTACGAGCAGTACTTC.

This chain uses TRBV6-5 with TRBJ1-5; D perhaps matches TRBD1 (6 bases). CDR3 length: 13 residues. With 5 bases removed from V and 4 bases from J, the gap between germline ends came to 9 bases. Germline assignment: CDR1 MNHEY and CDR2 SVGAGI. In DNA, the CDR3 is TGTGCCAGCAGTCCACAGGGTAATCAGCCCCAGCATTTT. Its translation: CASSPQGNQPQHF.

This chain links TRBV9 with TRBJ2-7; D might be TRBD2 (7 bases). Per the germline V gene, CDR1 is SGDLS and CDR2 is YYNGEE. The CDR3 is 14 amino acids. Trimming took 2 bases from V and 4 from J, leaving 13 bases between them. CDR3 sequence reads: CASSVTGGPYEQYF. The CDR3 DNA follows: TGTGCCAGCAGCGTCACGGGGGGCCCTTACGAGCAGTACTTC.

CDR3 DNA: TGCGCCAGCAGCTTGGGTAGCGGGGGCGAGGTAACAGATACGCAGTATTTT. Translating it yields CASSLGSGGEVTDTQYF. The chain combines TRBV5-1 with TRBJ2-3, with 9 bases lining up with TRBD2. Germline CDR1 and CDR2: SGHRS and YFSETQ. The CDR3 sequence is 17 residues long. V shed 0 bases and J 3 bases; nucleotides not matched to a gene: 8. The full variable domain, rest sourced from reference TRBV5-1 and TRBJ2-3, is KAGVTQTPRYLIKTRGQQVTLSCSPISGHRSVSWYQQTPGQGLQFLFEYFSETQRNKGNFPGRFSGRQFSNSRSEMNVSTLELGDSALYLCASSLGSGGEVTDTQYFGPGTRLTVL.

V is TRBV13 and J is TRBJ2-5; possible D gene TRBD1, 5 bases. Between the trimmed V and J ends, which lost 3 bases and 1 base, there was a span of 12 bases. The V gene's germline CDR1 is PRHDT and CDR2 FYEKMQ (reference sequence). This CDR3 is 15 amino acids long. CDR3 sequence reads: CASSLGLGVQETQYF. CDR3 nucleotide sequence: TGTGCCAGCAGCTTGGGTTTAGGGGTCCAAGAGACCCAGTACTTC. The variable domain in full, with the rest retrieved from reference TRBV13 and TRBJ2-5, is AAGVIQSPRHLIKEKRETATLKCYPIPRHDTVYWYQQGPGQDPQFLISFYEKMQSDKGSIPDRFSAQQFSDYHSELNMSSLELGDSALYFCASSLGLGVQETQYFGPGTRLLVL.